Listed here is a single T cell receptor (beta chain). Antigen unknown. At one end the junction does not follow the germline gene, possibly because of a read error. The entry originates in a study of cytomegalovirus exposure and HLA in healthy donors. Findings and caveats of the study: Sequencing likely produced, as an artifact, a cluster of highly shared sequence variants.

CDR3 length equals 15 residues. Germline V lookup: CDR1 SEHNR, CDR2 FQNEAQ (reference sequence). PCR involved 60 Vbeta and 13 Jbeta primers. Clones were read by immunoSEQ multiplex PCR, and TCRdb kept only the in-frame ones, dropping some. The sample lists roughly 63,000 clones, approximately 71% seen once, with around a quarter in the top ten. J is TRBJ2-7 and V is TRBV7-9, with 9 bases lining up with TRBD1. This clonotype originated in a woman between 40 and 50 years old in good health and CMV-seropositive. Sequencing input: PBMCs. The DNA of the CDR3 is TGTTCCAGCAGCTTAGAGACAGGGGGGCCGGGGGAGCAGTACTTC. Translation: CSSSLETGGPGEQYF.